This record concerns one T cell receptor (beta chain) sequence. Its antigen is undetermined. This specimen belongs to a study of Ad26.COV2.S vaccination and SARS-CoV-2 variants. On the study more broadly: Ad26.COV2.S was injected intramuscularly once or twice, 56 days apart.

Germline-derived CDR1 and CDR2 are SGHVS and FNYEAQ. There are 16 residues in the CDR3. After removal of 4 bases from V and 6 bases from J, the junction contained 11 bases not matched to a gene. Findings and limits, study-wide: While placebo recipients had lower spike-specific TCR breadth, vaccine recipients had more. Considerable breadth of spike-specific CD8+ and CD4+ T cell responses has reportedly been documented following vaccination.

The treatment: 19 received Ad26.COV2.S at low or high dose, single or two shots; five or six received placebo; per-sample allocation not given. Day 63 after the first injection of vaccine or placebo was the sampling time. Here immunoSEQ multiplex PCR was the method, and the copy in TCRdb shows in-frame clones only, minus some. The table shows about 350,000 clones, with about nine tenths occurring only once. The specimen comprised peripheral blood, sampled in a trial of Ad26.COV2.S vaccine versus placebo. The TCR comes from a person between 18 and 65 years old who received the Ad26.COV2.S COVID-19 vaccine or a placebo. This chain joins TRBV7-6 and TRBJ2-2, with 7 bases fitting TRBD2. Here the CDR3 reads CASSYLSGREPGELFF. CDR3 DNA sequence: TGTGCCAGCAGCTACCTATCGGGGAGGGAGCCCGGGGAGCTGTTTTTT.